Shown below are 19 T cell receptor beta chains from a single sample sequenced in a study of tumor-infiltrating lymphocytes in oesophageal squamous cell carcinoma. TCRdb re-derived calls from the PCR reads in MiXCR, one entry per CDR3 protein. Of some 15,000 distinct CDR3 sequences listed, more than 45% are singletons. Sequenced input: esophageal tumor tissue. The receptors shown here come from a female donor with esophageal squamous cell carcinoma.

The chain recombines TRBV6-6 with TRBJ2-1, with D possibly being TRBD2 (6 bases). V shed 7 bases and J shed 3 bases, with 16 bases lying between them. The CDR3 is 15 residues long. From germline, CDR1 is MNHNY and CDR2 SVGAGI (reference sequence). The CDR3 is CASNPDGGYYNEQFF. The CDR3 DNA sequence: TGTGCCAGCAATCCGGACGGAGGGTACTACAATGAGCAGTTCTTC.

By its share, this clonotype is medium-sized. The rearrangement uses TRBV28 and TRBJ2-1, with 7 bases matching TRBD1. Germline lookup yields CDR1 MDHEN and CDR2 SYDVKM. V gave up 10 bases and J gave up 4 bases; unmatched junction bases: 4. The CDR3 has 12 residues. This CDR3 is CATTDRYNEQFF. The CDR3 DNA follows: TGTGCCACCACGGACAGGTACAATGAGCAGTTCTTC.

As for this clonotype: The conserved final phenylalanine or tryptophan is absent from the CDR3, which likely points to a read error. It is unclear where the CDR3 begins or ends on the DNA, so no DNA is shown, and the CDR3 is as TCRdb lists it. The chain uses TRBV7-4 and TRBJ2-6; TRBD1 is the table's D call and was not checked against the DNA. The CDR3 spans 17 amino acids, including both terminal residues. Germline V lookup: CDR1 SGHVT, CDR2 SQSDAQ. CDR3 in amino acids: CASSLQGGQYNEQFFGA.

This chain uses TRBV24-1 with TRBJ2-3, with 9 bases aligning to TRBD1. The J call could be wrong; TRBJ2-1 is a better fit for the DNA end. This CDR3 contains 16 residues. The germline gives CDR1 KGHDR, CDR2 SFDVKD. CDR3 residues: CATSVSGTGYNNEQFF. DNA for the CDR3: TGTGCCACCAGCGTGTCTGGGACAGGGTATAACAATGAGCAGTTCTTC.

A remark on this clonotype: The junction departs from germline at one end; a sequencing error may be responsible. The CDR3 reads CASSFYKGGDQPQHF. The CDR3 DNA sequence: TGTGCTAGCAGCTTTTATAAAGGGGGGGATCAGCCCCAGCATTTT. V gene TRBV7-6 combines with J gene TRBJ1-5, with a weak D call TRBD1 (6 bases). CDR3 length: 15 residues. The V gene's germline CDR1 is SGHVS and CDR2 FNYEAQ.

The gene calls are TRBV7-2 and TRBJ2-1, with D maybe TRBD1 (6 bases). This CDR3 spans 15 amino acids. Deletions cut 1 base from V and 4 bases from J, with 11 bases between. Looked up from germline, CDR1 is SGHTA and CDR2 is FQGNSA. The CDR3 DNA is TGTGCCAGCAGCTTAGTGCAGGACAGTTACAATGAGCAGTTCTTC. Translation: CASSLVQDSYNEQFF.

By sample fraction, this clonotype is large. The chain links TRBV7-6 to TRBJ2-1, with D unclear. With 0 bases removed from V and 7 bases from J, the gap between germline ends came to 7 bases. The CDR3 has 13 amino acids. Looked up from germline, CDR1 is SGHVS and CDR2 is FNYEAQ. The CDR3, as DNA: TGTGCCAGCAGCTTAGCCGACGGGAATGAGCAGTTCTTC. It specifies CASSLADGNEQFF.

This clonotype was seen more than once but under ten times. The chain carries TRBV7-2 and TRBJ2-1; no firm D call. CDR3 length: 15 amino acids. Germline CDR1 and CDR2: SGHTA and FQGNSA. V was trimmed by 1 base and J by 0 bases, leaving 7 bases between them. CDR3 loop: CASSLDASSYNEQFF. CDR3 nucleotides: TGTGCCAGCAGCTTAGACGCGAGCTCCTACAATGAGCAGTTCTTC. Full variable domain (outside the CDR3, taken from reference TRBV7-2 and TRBJ2-1): GAGVSQSPSNKVTEKGKDVELRCDPISGHTALYWYRQSLGQGLEFLIYFQGNSAPDKSGLPSDRFSAERTGGSVSTLTIQRTQQEDSAVYLCASSLDASSYNEQFFGPGTRLTVL.

In this sample, this clonotype is medium-sized (0.01 to 0.1%). The J gene is TRBJ2-5, the V gene TRBV6-1, with 7 positions matching TRBD1. Trimming at V came to 7 bases and at J to 2 bases, leaving 4 bases not matched to a gene. In germline, CDR1 is MNHNS, CDR2 SASEGT. The length of the CDR3 is 13 residues. Here the CDR3 reads CASNMDRQETQYF. The CDR3 DNA reads TGTGCCAGCAACATGGACAGGCAAGAGACCCAGTACTTC.

A word on this clonotype: The CDR3 end shows no conserved phenylalanine or tryptophan, and so a read error is likely. The limits of the CDR3 on the DNA are not certain, so only TCRdb's listed CDR3 is given. The chain employs TRBV7-2 and TRBJ2-5; TRBD2, the D gene given by the table, was not confirmed from the DNA. In germline, CDR1 is SGHTA, CDR2 FQGNSA. The CDR3 is 15 residues long, counting both termini. This CDR3 is CASSPRPAGPQHFGD.

This clonotype was counted at least ten times. The chain couples TRBV28 to TRBJ2-1; perhaps TRBD1 as D (5 bases). The germline gives CDR1 MDHEN, CDR2 SYDVKM. Trimming took off 6 bases at V and 9 bases at J, with 21 bases between the two ends. The CDR3 is 15 residues long. CDR3: CASRGRSAGEREQFF. The CDR3, as DNA: TGTGCCAGCAGGGGGCGCTCGGCTGGTGAACGTGAGCAGTTCTTC. Filled out from reference TRBV28 and TRBJ2-1, the complete variable domain reads DVKVTQSSRYLVKRTGEKVFLECVQDMDHENMFWYRQDPGLGLRLIYFSYDVKMKEKGDIPEGYSVSREKKERFSLILESASTNQTSMYLCASRGRSAGEREQFFGPGTRLTVL.

Comment on this clonotype: Without the conserved terminal phenylalanine or tryptophan, this CDR3 likely stems from a read error. No DNA is shown, since the ends of the CDR3 on it are uncertain; the CDR3 is the one TCRdb lists. The chain joins TRBV7-2 to TRBJ1-6. Germline lookup yields CDR1 SGHTA and CDR2 FQGNSA. The CDR3 is 15 residues long, counting both termini. CDR3 sequence reads: CASSSKGGHEQFFGP.

The chain combines TRBV7-3 with TRBJ2-3; D is perhaps TRBD1 (6 bases). The CDR3 consists of 14 residues. CDR1 SGHTA and CDR2 FQGTGA come from the germline V gene. Trimming removed 4 bases at V and 9 bases at J, with 17 bases between. The CDR3 sequence is CASSSVPAGATQYF. As DNA, the CDR3 is TGTGCCAGCAGCTCGGTCCCAGCAGGGGCGACGCAGTATTTT.

This rearrangement joins TRBV6-2 or TRBV6-3 to TRBJ2-3, with 8 bases that match TRBD1. The end of the DNA fits TRBJ2-7 better, so the J call may be wrong. The CDR3 is made up of 14 amino acids. Germline lookup yields CDR1 MNHEY and CDR2 SVGEGT. CDR3 sequence (DNA): TGTGCCAGCAGTTATGGACAGGGAGGCTACGAGCAGTACTTC. Its protein is CASSYGQGGYEQYF.

J is TRBJ2-3 and V is TRBV11-2; D may be TRBD2 (5 bases). Trimming cost V 0 bases and J 1 base, with 14 bases left between them. The CDR3 consists of 17 residues. The V gene's germline CDR1 is SGHAT and CDR2 FQNNGV. The CDR3 DNA is TGTGCCAGCAGCTTAGACGGACTTCCGTGGGGCACAGATACGCAGTATTTT. Residues: CASSLDGLPWGTDTQYF. Drawing the rest from reference TRBV11-2 and TRBJ2-3, the complete variable domain is EAGVAQSPRYKIIEKRQSVAFWCNPISGHATLYWYQQILGQGPKLLIQFQNNGVVDDSQLPKDRFSAERLKGVDSTLKIQPAKLEDSAVYLCASSLDGLPWGTDTQYFGPGTRLTVL.

The rearrangement joins TRBV7-3 to TRBJ2-3; D is unresolved. V was clipped by 0 bases and J by 6 bases, with 10 bases between them. The CDR3 contains 14 residues. In germline, CDR1 is SGHTA, CDR2 FQGTGA. The CDR3 bases are TGTGCCAGCAGCTTAACTAGGCAGGCCGATACGCAGTATTTT. Translating gives CASSLTRQADTQYF.

As concerns this clonotype: As the CDR3 is not closed by the conserved phenylalanine or tryptophan, this likely results from a read error. The DNA is left out, because the CDR3 cannot be placed on it with certainty; the CDR3 is given as TCRdb lists it. This rearrangement joins TRBV6-2 or TRBV6-3 to TRBJ2-6; the table assigns TRBD1, which was not confirmed against the DNA. Including both end residues, the CDR3 is 17 amino acids long. Germline CDR1 and CDR2: MNHEY and SVGEGT. The CDR3 sequence is CASSYGGQGKNEQYFGP.

The J gene is TRBJ1-5, the V gene TRBV7-2, with D hard to call. Germline loops: CDR1 SGHTA, CDR2 FQGNSA. This CDR3 has 14 amino acids. The ends were cut back, 1 base at V and 4 bases at J, with 8 bases in the middle. The CDR3 loop reads CASSLVRTNQPQHF. In DNA, the CDR3 is TGTGCCAGCAGCTTAGTCAGAACAAATCAGCCCCAGCATTTT.

The chain is built from TRBV7-9 and TRBJ2-1; the D is unclear. The J call may be mistaken, given a closer DNA end match to TRBJ2-7. CDR1 and CDR2 (germline): SEHNR, FQNEAQ (reference sequence). The CDR3 loop spans 13 amino acids. This CDR3 is CASSLSPQNEQYF. The CDR3 bases are TGTGCCAGCAGCTTAAGTCCTCAAAACGAGCAGTACTTC.